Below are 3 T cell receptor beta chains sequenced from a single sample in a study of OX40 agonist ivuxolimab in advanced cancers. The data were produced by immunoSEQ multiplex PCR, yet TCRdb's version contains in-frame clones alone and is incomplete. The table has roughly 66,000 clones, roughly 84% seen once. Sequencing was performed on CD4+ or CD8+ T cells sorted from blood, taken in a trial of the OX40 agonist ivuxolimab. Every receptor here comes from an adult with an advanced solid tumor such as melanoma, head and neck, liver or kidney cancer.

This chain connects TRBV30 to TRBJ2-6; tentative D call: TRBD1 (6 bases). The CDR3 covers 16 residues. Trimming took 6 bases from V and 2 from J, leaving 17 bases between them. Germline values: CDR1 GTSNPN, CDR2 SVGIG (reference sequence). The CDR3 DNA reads TGTGCCTGCAGGGGTCTGATTGGTACTGGGGCCAACGTCCTGACTTTC. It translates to CACRGLIGTGANVLTF. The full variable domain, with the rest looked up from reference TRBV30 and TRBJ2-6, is SQTIHQWPATLVQPVGSPLSLECTVEGTSNPNLYWYRQAAGRGLQLLFYSVGIGQISSEVPQNLSASRPQDRQFILSSKKLLLSDSGFYLCACRGLIGTGANVLTFGAGSRLTVL.

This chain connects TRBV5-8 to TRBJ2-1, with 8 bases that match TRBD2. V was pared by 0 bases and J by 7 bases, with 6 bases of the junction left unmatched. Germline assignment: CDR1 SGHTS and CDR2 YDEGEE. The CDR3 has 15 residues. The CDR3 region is CASSLDTGGVNEQFF. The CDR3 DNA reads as TGTGCCAGCAGCTTGGATACGGGAGGGGTAAATGAGCAGTTCTTC.

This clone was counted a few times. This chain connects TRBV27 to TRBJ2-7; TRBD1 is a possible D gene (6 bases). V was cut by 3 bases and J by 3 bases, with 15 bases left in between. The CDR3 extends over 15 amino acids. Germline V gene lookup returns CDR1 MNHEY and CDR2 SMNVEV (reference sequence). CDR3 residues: CASSLGTGYHYEQYF. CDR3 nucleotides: TGTGCCAGCAGTTTGGGAACAGGGTATCACTACGAGCAGTACTTC.